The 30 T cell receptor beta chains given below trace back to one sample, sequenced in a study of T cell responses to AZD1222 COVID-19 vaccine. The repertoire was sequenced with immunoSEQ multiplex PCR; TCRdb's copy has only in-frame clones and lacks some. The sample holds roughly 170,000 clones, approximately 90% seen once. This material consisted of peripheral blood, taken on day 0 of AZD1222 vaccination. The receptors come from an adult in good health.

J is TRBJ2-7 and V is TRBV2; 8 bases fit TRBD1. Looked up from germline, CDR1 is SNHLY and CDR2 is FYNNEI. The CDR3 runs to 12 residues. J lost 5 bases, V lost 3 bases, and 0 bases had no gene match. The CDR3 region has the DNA TGTGCCAGCAGTGACAGGGGGCACGAGCAGTACTTC. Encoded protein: CASSDRGHEQYF.

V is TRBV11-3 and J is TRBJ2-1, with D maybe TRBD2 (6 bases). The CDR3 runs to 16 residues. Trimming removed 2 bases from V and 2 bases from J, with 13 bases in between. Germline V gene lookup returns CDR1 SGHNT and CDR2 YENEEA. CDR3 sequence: CASSLSAGPPYNEQFF. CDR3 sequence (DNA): TGTGCCAGCAGCTTATCGGCGGGACCCCCCTACAATGAGCAGTTCTTC. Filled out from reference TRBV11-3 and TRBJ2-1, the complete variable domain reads EAGVVQSPRYKIIEKKQPVAFWCNPISGHNTLYWYLQNLGQGPELLIRYENEEAVDDSQLPKDRFSAERLKGVDSTLKIQPAELGDSAVYLCASSLSAGPPYNEQFFGPGTRLTVL.

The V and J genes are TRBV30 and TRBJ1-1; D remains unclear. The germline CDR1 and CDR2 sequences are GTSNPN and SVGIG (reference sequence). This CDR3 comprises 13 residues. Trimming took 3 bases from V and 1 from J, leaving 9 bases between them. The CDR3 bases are TGTGCCTGGAGACTATACAGGAACACTGAAGCTTTCTTT. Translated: CAWRLYRNTEAFF.

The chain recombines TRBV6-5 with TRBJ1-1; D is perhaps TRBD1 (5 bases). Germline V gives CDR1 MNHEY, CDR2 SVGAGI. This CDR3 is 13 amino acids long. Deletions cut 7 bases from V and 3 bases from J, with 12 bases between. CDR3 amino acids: CASKWEGDTEAFF. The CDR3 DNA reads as TGTGCCAGCAAATGGGAAGGGGACACTGAAGCTTTCTTT.

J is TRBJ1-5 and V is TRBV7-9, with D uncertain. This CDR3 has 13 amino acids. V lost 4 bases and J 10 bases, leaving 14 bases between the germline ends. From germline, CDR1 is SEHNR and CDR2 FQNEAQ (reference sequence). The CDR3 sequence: CASSSEGVGPQHF. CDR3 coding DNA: TGTGCCAGCAGCTCCGAGGGTGTTGGTCCCCAGCATTTT.

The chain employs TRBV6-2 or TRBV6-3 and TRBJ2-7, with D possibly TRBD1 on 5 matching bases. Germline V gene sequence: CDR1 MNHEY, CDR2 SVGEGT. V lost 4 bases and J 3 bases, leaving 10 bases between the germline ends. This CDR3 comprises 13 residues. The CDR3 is CASSFDRSYEQYF. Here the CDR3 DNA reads TGTGCCAGCAGTTTCGACAGAAGCTACGAGCAGTACTTC.

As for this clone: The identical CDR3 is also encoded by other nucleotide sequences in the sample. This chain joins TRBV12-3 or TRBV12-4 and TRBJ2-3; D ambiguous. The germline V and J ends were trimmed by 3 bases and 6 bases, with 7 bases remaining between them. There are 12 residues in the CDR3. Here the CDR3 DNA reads TGTGCCAGCAGTTTGGTGGGTGATACGCAGTATTTT. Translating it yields CASSLVGDTQYF.

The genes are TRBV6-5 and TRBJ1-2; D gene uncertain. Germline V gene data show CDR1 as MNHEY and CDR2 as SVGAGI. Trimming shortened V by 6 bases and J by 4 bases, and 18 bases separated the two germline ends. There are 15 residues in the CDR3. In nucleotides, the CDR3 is TGTGCCAGCAGCTACGGCCCAGGCCCCAGCTATGGCTACACCTTC. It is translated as CASSYGPGPSYGYTF.

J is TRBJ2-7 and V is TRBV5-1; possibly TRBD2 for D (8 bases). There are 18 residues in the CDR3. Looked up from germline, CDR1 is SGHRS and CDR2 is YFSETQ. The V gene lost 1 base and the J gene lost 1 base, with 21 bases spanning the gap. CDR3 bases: TGCGCCAGCAGCTTGTTAGCGGGGCAGGGGGGTTGGTCCTACGAGCAGTACTTC. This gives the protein CASSLLAGQGGWSYEQYF.

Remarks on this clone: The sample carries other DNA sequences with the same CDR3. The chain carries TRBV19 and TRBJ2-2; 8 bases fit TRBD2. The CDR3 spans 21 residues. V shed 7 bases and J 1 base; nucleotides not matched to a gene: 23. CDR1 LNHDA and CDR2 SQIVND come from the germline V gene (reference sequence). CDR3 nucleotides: TGTGCCAGTACTGGCCTTTATGGGGGGCGGGGGGAACCGATGAACACCGGGGAGCTGTTTTTT. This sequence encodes CASTGLYGGRGEPMNTGELFF.

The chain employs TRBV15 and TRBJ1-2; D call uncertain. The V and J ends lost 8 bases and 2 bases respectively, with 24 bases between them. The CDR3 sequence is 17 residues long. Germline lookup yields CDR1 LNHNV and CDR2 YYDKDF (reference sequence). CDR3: CATDGVKGPSANYGYTF. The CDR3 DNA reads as TGTGCCACCGACGGGGTTAAGGGTCCGTCGGCCAACTATGGCTACACCTTC.

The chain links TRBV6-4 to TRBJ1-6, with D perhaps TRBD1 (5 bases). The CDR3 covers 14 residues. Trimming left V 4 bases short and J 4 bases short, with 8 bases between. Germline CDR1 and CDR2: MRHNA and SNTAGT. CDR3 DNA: TGTGCCAGCAGTGCGACAGCATATAATTCACCCCTCCACTTT. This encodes CASSATAYNSPLHF.

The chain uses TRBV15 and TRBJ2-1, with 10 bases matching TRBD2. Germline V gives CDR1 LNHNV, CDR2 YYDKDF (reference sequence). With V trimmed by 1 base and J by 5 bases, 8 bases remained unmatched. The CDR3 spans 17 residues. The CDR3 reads CATSRVPGLAGDNEQFF. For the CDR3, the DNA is TGTGCCACCAGCAGAGTCCCGGGGCTAGCGGGAGACAATGAGCAGTTCTTC.

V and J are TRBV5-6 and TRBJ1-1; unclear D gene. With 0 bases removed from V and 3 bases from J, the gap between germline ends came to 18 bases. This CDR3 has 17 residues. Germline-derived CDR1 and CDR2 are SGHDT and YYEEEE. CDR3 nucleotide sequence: TGTGCCAGCAGCTTGGACTGGTCGAACGGTTTGGACACTGAAGCTTTCTTT. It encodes CASSLDWSNGLDTEAFF.

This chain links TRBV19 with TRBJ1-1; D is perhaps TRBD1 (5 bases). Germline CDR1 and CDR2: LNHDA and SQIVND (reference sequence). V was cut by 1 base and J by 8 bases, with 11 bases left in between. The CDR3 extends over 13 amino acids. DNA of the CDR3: TGTGCCAGTAGTATAGGAGGGGATTTAGAAGCTTTCTTT. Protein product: CASSIGGDLEAFF.

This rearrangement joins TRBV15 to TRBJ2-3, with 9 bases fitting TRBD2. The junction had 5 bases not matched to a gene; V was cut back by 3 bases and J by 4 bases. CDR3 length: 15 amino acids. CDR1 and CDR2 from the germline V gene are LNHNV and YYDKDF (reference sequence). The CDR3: CATSSVAGAADTQYF. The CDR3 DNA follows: TGTGCCACCAGCAGTGTAGCGGGAGCGGCAGATACGCAGTATTTT. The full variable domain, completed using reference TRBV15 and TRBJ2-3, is DAMVIQNPRYQVTQFGKPVTLSCSQTLNHNVMYWYQQKSSQAPKLLFHYYDKDFNNEADTPDNFQSRRPNTSFCFLDIRSPGLGDTAMYLCATSSVAGAADTQYFGPGTRLTVL.

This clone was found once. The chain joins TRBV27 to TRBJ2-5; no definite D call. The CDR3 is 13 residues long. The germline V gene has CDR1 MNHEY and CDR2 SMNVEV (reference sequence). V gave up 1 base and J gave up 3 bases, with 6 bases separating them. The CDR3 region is CASSLFSKETQYF. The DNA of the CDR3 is TGTGCCAGCAGTTTATTTTCTAAAGAGACCCAGTACTTC.

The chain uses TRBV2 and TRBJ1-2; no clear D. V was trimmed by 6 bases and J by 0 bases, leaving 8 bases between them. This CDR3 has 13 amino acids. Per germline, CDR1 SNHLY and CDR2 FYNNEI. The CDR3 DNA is TGTGCCAGCAGAAGGGCTACTAACTATGGCTACACCTTC. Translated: CASRRATNYGYTF.

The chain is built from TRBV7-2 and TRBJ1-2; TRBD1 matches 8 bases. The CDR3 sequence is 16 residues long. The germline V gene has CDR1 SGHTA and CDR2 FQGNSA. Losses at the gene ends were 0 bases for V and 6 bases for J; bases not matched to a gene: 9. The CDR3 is CASSLAHQGAGNGYTF. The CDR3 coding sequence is TGTGCCAGCAGCTTAGCGCACCAGGGGGCGGGTAATGGCTACACCTTC.

The CDR3: CASSQQRDGIYGYTF. For the CDR3, the DNA is TGTGCCAGTAGTCAACAACGCGACGGAATATATGGCTACACCTTC. The chain joins TRBV19 to TRBJ1-2; D gene unclear. Between the trimmed V and J ends, which lost 5 bases and 5 bases, there was a span of 18 bases. From germline, CDR1 is LNHDA and CDR2 SQIVND (reference sequence). The length of the CDR3 is 15 residues.

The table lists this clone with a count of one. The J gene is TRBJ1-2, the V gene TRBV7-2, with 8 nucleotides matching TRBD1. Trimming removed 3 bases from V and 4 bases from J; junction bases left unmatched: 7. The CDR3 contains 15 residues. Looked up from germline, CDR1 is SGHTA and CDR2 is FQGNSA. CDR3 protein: CASSLNDRGGYGYTF. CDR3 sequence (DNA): TGTGCCAGCAGCTTGAATGACAGGGGTGGCTATGGCTACACCTTC.

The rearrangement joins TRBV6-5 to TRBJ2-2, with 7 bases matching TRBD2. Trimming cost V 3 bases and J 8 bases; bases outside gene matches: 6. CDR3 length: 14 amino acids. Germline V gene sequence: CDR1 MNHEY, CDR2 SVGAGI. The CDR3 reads CASSYGLETGELFF. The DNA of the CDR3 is TGTGCCAGCAGTTATGGACTAGAAACGGGGGAGCTGTTTTTT.

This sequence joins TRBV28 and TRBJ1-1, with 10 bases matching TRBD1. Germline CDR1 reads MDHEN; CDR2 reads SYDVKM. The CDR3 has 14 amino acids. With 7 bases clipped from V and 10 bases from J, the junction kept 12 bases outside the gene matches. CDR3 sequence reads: CASNGGQGIRRAFF. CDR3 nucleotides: TGTGCCAGCAATGGGGGACAGGGGATCAGGCGAGCTTTCTTT. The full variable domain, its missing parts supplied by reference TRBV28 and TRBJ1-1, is DVKVTQSSRYLVKRTGEKVFLECVQDMDHENMFWYRQDPGLGLRLIYFSYDVKMKEKGDIPEGYSVSREKKERFSLILESASTNQTSMYLCASNGGQGIRRAFFGQGTRLTVV.

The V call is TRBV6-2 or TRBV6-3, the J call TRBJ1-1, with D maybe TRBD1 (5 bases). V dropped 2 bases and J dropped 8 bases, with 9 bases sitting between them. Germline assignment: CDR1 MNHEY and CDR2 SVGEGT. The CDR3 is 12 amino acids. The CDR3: CASSYPGSEAFF. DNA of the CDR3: TGTGCCAGCAGTTACCCAGGGTCCGAAGCTTTCTTT.

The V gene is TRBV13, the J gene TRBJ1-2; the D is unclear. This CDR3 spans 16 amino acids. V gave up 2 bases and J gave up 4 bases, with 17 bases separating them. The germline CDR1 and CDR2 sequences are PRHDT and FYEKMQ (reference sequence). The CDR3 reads CASSLLSHREAYGYTF. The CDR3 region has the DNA TGTGCCAGCAGCTTACTCTCCCATCGGGAGGCCTATGGCTACACCTTC.

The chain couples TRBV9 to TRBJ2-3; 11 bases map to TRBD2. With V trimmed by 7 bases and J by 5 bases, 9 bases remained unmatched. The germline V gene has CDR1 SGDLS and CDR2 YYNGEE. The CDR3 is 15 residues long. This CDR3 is CASGRSGRALDTQYF. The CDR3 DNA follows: TGTGCCAGCGGTCGTAGCGGGAGGGCCTTAGATACGCAGTATTTT.

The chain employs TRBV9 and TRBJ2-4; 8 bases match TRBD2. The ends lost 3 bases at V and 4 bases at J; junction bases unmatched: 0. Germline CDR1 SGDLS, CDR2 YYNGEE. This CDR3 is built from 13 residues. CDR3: CASSAGGKNIQYF. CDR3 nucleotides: TGTGCCAGCAGCGCGGGAGGGAAAAACATTCAGTACTTC.

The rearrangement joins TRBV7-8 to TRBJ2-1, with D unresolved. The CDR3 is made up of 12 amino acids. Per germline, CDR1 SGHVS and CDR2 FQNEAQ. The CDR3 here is CSSGSQYNEQFF. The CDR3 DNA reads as TGTTCATCGGGTTCTCAATACAATGAGCAGTTCTTC.

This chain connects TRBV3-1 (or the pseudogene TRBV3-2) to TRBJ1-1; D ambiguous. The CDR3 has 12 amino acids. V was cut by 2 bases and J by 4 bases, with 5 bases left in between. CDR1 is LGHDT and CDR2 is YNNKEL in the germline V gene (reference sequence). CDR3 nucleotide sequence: TGTGCCAGCAGCCAATTCACCACTGAAGCTTTCTTT. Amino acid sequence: CASSQFTTEAFF.

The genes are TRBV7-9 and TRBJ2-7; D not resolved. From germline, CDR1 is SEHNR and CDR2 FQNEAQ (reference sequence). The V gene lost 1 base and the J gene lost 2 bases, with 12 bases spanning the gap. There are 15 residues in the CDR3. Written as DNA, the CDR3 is TGTGCCAGCAGCTTAGTCCTCGCGAACGCCTACGAGCAGTACTTC. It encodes CASSLVLANAYEQYF.